The text below deals with one T cell receptor (beta chain). The V and J ends lost 6 bases and 6 bases, in that order; junction bases with no gene match: 10. This CDR3 is built from 15 residues. Germline CDR1 reads WSHSY; CDR2 reads SAAADI. This entry belongs to a study of cytomegalovirus exposure and HLA in healthy donors. The PCR was carried out with 60 Vbeta primers and 13 Jbeta primers. The table came from immunoSEQ multiplex PCR; TCRdb's copy has only in-frame clones and leaves some out. The sample holds under 200,000 clones; around 80% are singletons and the top ten take roughly 5%. This sequence joins TRBV10-2 and TRBJ2-1; 8 bases match TRBD2. Sequencing used PBMCs. The clonotype originates from a man aged 35 to 55 in good health and CMV-seronegative. The CDR3 nucleotides are TGCGCCAGCAGGCCTGGCGGGGGGTATTTCAATGAGCAGTTCTTC. The encoded protein is CASRPGGGYFNEQFF.